The entry below gives a single TCR beta chain sequence along with its context. Its antigen is as yet unknown. The PCR employed 60 Vbeta primers together with 13 Jbeta primers. Only in-frame clones appear in the TCRdb table, and some are missing; sequencing was by immunoSEQ multiplex PCR. This repertoire includes about 41,000 clones. The data stem from a study of cytomegalovirus exposure and HLA in healthy donors. V dropped 4 bases and J dropped 5 bases, with 16 bases sitting between them. This CDR3 is 15 amino acids long. CDR1 and CDR2 (germline): SGHRS, YFSETQ. Whole-study findings and limits: DRB1 had the most TCR associations and HLA-C the fewest, a later analysis found, with rates varying by HLA locus. Prior analysis indicated that the majority of TCR beta V segments exhibited productivity approximately 87% or approximately 30% of the time. The listing of 160 or so TCR beta chains classed them as cytomegalovirus-associated. A later analysis, which compared TCR beta chains of equal frequency, found the HLA-associated ones more clonally expanded.

Sequenced input: PBMCs. The J gene is TRBJ2-1, the V gene TRBV5-1; possible D gene TRBD2, 5 bases. The receptor comes from a man aged 30 to 39 in good health and CMV-seronegative. This CDR3 reads CASSPSGKGDNEQFF. The CDR3 nucleotides read TGCGCCAGCAGCCCTTCCGGGAAAGGAGACAATGAGCAGTTCTTC.